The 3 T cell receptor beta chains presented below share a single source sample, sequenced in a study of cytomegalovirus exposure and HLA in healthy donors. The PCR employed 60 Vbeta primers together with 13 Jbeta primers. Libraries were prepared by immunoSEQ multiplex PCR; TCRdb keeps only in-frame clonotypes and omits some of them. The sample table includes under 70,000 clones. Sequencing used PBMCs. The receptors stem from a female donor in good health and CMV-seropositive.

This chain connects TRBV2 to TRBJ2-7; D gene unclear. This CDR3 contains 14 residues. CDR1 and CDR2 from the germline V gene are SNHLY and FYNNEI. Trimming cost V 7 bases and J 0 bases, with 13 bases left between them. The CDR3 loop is CASKVAVNSYEQYF. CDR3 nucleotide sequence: TGTGCCAGCAAAGTAGCCGTAAACTCCTACGAGCAGTACTTC.

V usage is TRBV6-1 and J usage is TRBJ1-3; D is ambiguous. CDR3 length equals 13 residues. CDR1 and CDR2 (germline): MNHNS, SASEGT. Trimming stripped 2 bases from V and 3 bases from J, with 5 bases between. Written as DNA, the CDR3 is TGTGCCAGCAGTGAAACCGGTGGAAACACCATATATTTT. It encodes CASSETGGNTIYF.

The CDR3 loop reads CASKNRVYEQYF. CDR3 nucleotides: TGTGCCAGCAAAAACAGGGTTTACGAGCAGTACTTC. The rearrangement links TRBV27 to TRBJ2-7, with D tentatively TRBD1 (6 bases). V was pared by 7 bases and J by 4 bases, with 11 bases between. Germline V lookup: CDR1 MNHEY, CDR2 SMNVEV (reference sequence). This CDR3 has 12 amino acids.